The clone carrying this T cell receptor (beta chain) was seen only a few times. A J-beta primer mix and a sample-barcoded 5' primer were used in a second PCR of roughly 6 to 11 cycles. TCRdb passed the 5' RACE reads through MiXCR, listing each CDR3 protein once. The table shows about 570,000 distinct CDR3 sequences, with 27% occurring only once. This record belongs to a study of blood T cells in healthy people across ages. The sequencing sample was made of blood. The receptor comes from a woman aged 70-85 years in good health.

The CDR3 reads CASSLKRPKHF. The CDR3, as DNA: TGTGCCAGCAGCCTAAAACGACCCAAGCATTTT. The V call is TRBV7-9, the J call TRBJ1-5; D not resolved. The CDR3 is 11 amino acids. The germline gives CDR1 SEHNR, CDR2 FQNEAQ (reference sequence). V was shortened by 5 bases and J by 14 bases, with 13 bases between the two germline ends. The variable domain in full, completed from reference TRBV7-9 and TRBJ1-5, reads DTGVSQNPRHKITKRGQNVTFRCDPISEHNRLYWYRQTLGQGPEFLTYFQNEAQLEKSRLLSDRFSAERPKGSFSTLEIQRTEQGDSAMYLCASSLKRPKHFGDGTRLSIL.